Presented here are 12 T cell receptor beta chains from one specimen sequenced in a study of blood T cell repertoires in COVID-19. This table comes from immunoSEQ multiplex PCR, and its TCRdb copy is limited to in-frame clones, with some not included. The sample includes approximately 480,000 clones, about 91% of them seen just once. Sequencing was carried out using peripheral blood. The receptors shown here come from a man aged 18 to 29 with COVID-19, enrolled during active disease.

DNA of the CDR3: TGTGCCAGCAGCTTCGGGACAGCTTCAACTAATGAAAAACTGTTTTTT. It translates to CASSFGTASTNEKLFF. The chain couples TRBV7-8 to TRBJ1-4; 7 bases line up with TRBD1. The CDR3 runs to 16 residues. The germline CDR1 and CDR2 sequences are SGHVS and FQNEAQ. Trimming took 3 bases from V and 0 from J; bases not matched to a gene: 4. Drawing the rest from reference TRBV7-8 and TRBJ1-4, the complete variable domain is GAGVSQSPRYKVAKRGQDVALRCDPISGHVSLFWYQQALGQGPEFLTYFQNEAQLDKSGLPSDRFFAERPEGSVSTLKIQRTQQEDSAVYLCASSFGTASTNEKLFFGSGTQLSVL.

This clone was found once. This chain uses TRBV19 with TRBJ2-5; TRBD2 aligns across 14 bases. V was clipped by 10 bases and J by 7 bases; unmatched bases: 5. The CDR3 is made up of 13 amino acids. Germline assignment: CDR1 LNHDA and CDR2 SQIVND (reference sequence). CDR3 sequence: CATRLAGGGTQYF. CDR3 nucleotides: TGTGCCACCCGACTAGCGGGAGGGGGGACCCAGTACTTC.

This chain links TRBV5-5 with TRBJ1-5; 9 bases match TRBD1. Losses at the gene ends were 6 bases for V and 4 bases for J; bases not matched to a gene: 8. CDR3 size: 15 residues. From germline, CDR1 is SGHKS and CDR2 YYEKEE (reference sequence). CDR3 in amino acids: CASTDYGTGNQPQHF. The CDR3 nucleotides read TGTGCCAGCACCGATTACGGGACAGGGAATCAGCCCCAGCATTTT.

This clone occurred a few times. V usage is TRBV23-1 and J usage is TRBJ2-7; D may be TRBD1 (5 bases). TRBV23-1 is designated an ORF whose function remains uncertain. This CDR3 spans 15 amino acids. V was cut by 0 bases and J by 6 bases, with 15 bases left in between. The DNA for the CDR3 is TGCGCCAGCAGTCAATCCAAGAAGGGAAGGGGCGAGCAGTACTTC. This sequence encodes CASSQSKKGRGEQYF.

The chain employs TRBV2 and TRBJ1-5; no reliable D call. Trimming cost V 5 bases and J 5 bases, with 10 bases left between them. This CDR3 region has 13 residues. Germline V gene data show CDR1 as SNHLY and CDR2 as FYNNEI. CDR3 nucleotide sequence: TGTGCCAGCAGTACGAAGAGTGATCAGCCCCAGCATTTT. It codes for CASSTKSDQPQHF. Full variable domain (remainder filled in from reference TRBV2 and TRBJ1-5): EPEVTQTPSHQVTQMGQEVILRCVPISNHLYFYWYRQILGQKVEFLVSFYNNEISEKSEIFDDQFSVERPDGSNFTLKIRSTKLEDSAMYFCASSTKSDQPQHFGDGTRLSIL.

The chain links TRBV5-1 to TRBJ2-7; TRBD1 aligns across 11 bases. V lost 4 bases and J lost 7; bases outside the gene matches: 7. This CDR3 has 14 residues. Germline V lookup: CDR1 SGHRS, CDR2 YFSETQ. CDR3: CASSDGQGAREQYF. The CDR3 DNA reads TGCGCCAGCAGCGACGGACAGGGGGCGAGAGAGCAGTACTTC.

The chain couples TRBV11-3 to TRBJ2-1; 7 bases are a match to TRBD2. Trimming removed 5 bases from V and 1 base from J; junction bases left unmatched: 8. This CDR3 is 16 amino acids long. CDR1 is SGHNT, CDR2 YENEEA, per germline. This CDR3 reads CASSGGGRASYNEQFF. The CDR3 coding sequence is TGTGCCAGCAGCGGGGGAGGGCGAGCTTCCTACAATGAGCAGTTCTTC.

The V and J genes are TRBV3-1 (or the pseudogene TRBV3-2) and TRBJ2-1, with TRBD2 matching over 10 bases. The CDR3 extends over 19 amino acids. V lost 3 bases and J lost 5; bases outside the gene matches: 16. Germline assignment: CDR1 LGHDT and CDR2 YNNKEL (reference sequence). The CDR3 is CASSHPIAGGLISDNEQFF. The CDR3 DNA sequence: TGTGCCAGCAGCCATCCCATAGCGGGGGGCCTTATCTCAGACAATGAGCAGTTCTTC.

Only a few counts were recorded for this clone. The genes are TRBV5-1 and TRBJ2-7; D is unclear. Germline V lookup: CDR1 SGHRS, CDR2 YFSETQ. The ends were cut back, 6 bases at V and 1 base at J, with 8 bases in the middle. The CDR3 loop spans 12 amino acids. For the CDR3, the DNA is TGCGCCAGCACGCAGGATTCCTACGAGCAGTACTTC. Translating gives CASTQDSYEQYF.

The genes are TRBV5-1 and TRBJ2-7; D call uncertain. V lost 0 bases and J 5 bases, leaving 6 bases between the germline ends. This CDR3 contains 12 residues. Germline V gives CDR1 SGHRS, CDR2 YFSETQ. In DNA form, the CDR3 reads TGCGCCAGCAGCTTGGCTGGCCACGAGCAGTACTTC. Residues: CASSLAGHEQYF.

The chain links TRBV7-2 to TRBJ2-3; 9 positions agree with TRBD2. The CDR3 consists of 16 residues. J lost 0 bases, V lost 4 bases, and 5 bases had no gene match. From germline, CDR1 is SGHTA and CDR2 FQGNSA. In DNA, the CDR3 is TGTGCCAGCAGCTCCGGCGGGGGGGGGAGCACAGATACGCAGTATTTT. This gives the protein CASSSGGGGSTDTQYF.

This chain connects TRBV6-6 to TRBJ1-5; D possibly corresponds to TRBD1 (5 bases). The CDR3 runs to 14 residues. Trimming removed 7 bases at V and 0 bases at J, with 10 bases between. Germline V CDR1 and CDR2: MNHNY, SVGAGI (reference sequence). The CDR3 loop reads CASTVGGSNQPQHF. Written as DNA, the CDR3 is TGTGCCAGCACCGTGGGGGGTAGCAATCAGCCCCAGCATTTT.